This T cell receptor (beta chain) is drawn from a study of identical twins. This clonotype was counted only a few times. Its target is not known. Healthy Caucasians were all of the donors. Via MiXCR, TCRdb re-called the 5' RACE reads, giving one row per CDR3 protein. Of 450,000 to 650,000 distinct CDR3 sequences in the sample, around 15% were seen once. V was trimmed by 3 bases and J by 7 bases, leaving 12 bases between them. This CDR3 has 14 residues. The germline V gene encodes CDR1 SEHNR and CDR2 FQNEAQ (reference sequence). Study results and limitations: There were fewer insertions in abundant cord blood beta clonotypes, but memory repertoires showed no such pattern.

These data were likewise used in another study, on yellow fever vaccine responses in identical twins.

This TCR came from a young woman in good health. Source material: CD4+ T cells sorted from blood. V usage is TRBV7-9 and J usage is TRBJ1-4; D is unclear. CDR3 DNA sequence: TGTGCCAGCAGCTTGAGGACCTCGGCTGAAAAACTGTTTTTT. Its translation: CASSLRTSAEKLFF. The full variable domain, completed using reference TRBV7-9 and TRBJ1-4, is DTGVSQNPRHKITKRGQNVTFRCDPISEHNRLYWYRQTLGQGPEFLTYFQNEAQLEKSRLLSDRFSAERPKGSFSTLEIQRTEQGDSAMYLCASSLRTSAEKLFFGSGTQLSVL.